Given below is one T cell receptor beta chain in context. This sample is drawn from a study of T cell changes during pregnancy in multiple sclerosis. The CDR3 spans 14 residues. V was trimmed by 2 bases and J by 2 bases, leaving 9 bases between them. CDR1 is SGHRS, CDR2 YFSETQ, per germline. The table came from immunoSEQ multiplex PCR; TCRdb's copy has only in-frame clones and leaves some out. This sample yields 35,000 to 40,000 clones, of which roughly 88% are seen a single time; roughly 1.2% belongs to the top ten. The chain employs TRBV5-1 and TRBJ2-3; D possibly corresponds to TRBD2 (6 bases). The receptor was isolated from a female donor with multiple sclerosis, enrolled in a pregnancy study. The source was CD4+ T cells from peripheral blood mononuclear cells, collected before pregnancy. CDR3 amino acids: CASSLGTLTDTQYF. The CDR3 nucleotides are TGCGCCAGCAGCTTAGGGACTCTCACAGATACGCAGTATTTT.